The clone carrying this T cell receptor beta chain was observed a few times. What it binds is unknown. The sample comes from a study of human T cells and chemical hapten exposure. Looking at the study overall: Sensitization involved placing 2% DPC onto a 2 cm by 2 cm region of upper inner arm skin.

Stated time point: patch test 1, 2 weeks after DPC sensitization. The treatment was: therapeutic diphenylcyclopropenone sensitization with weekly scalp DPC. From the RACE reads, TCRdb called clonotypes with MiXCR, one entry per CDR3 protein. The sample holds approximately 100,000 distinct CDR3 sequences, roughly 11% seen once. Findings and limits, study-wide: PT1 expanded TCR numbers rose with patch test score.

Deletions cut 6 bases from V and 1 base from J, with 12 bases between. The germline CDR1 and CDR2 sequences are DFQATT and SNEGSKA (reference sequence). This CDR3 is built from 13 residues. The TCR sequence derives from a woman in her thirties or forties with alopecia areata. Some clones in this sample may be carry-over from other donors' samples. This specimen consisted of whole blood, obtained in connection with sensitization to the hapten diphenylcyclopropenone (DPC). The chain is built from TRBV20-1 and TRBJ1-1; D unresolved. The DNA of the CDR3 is TGCAGTGCCCTAAAGACGAGGAACACTGAAGCTTTCTTT. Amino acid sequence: CSALKTRNTEAFF.